These 2 T cell receptor beta chains came from one sample sequenced in a study of shared clonotypes between healthy human individuals. Assay: immunoSEQ multiplex PCR; the TCRdb copy retains only in-frame clones and omits some. The sample lists approximately 2,000,000 clones; around 93% were seen once. Sequenced: naive CD4+ T cells from PBMCs. As to subset: CD45RA+ positively selected. These receptor sequences come from a man younger than 30 in good health. Some clones in this sample may be carry-over from other donors' samples.

This clone was recorded a few times. The V gene is TRBV20-1, the J gene TRBJ1-2; D remains ambiguous. Trimming cost V 8 bases and J 6 bases, with 4 bases left between them. Germline CDR1 reads DFQATT; CDR2 reads SNEGSKA (reference sequence). This CDR3 region has 8 residues. In nucleotides, the CDR3 is TGCAGTTCTGATGGCTACACCTTC. The encoded protein is CSSDGYTF.

The chain carries TRBV29-1 and TRBJ1-2; D gene ambiguous. V was trimmed by 3 bases and J by 5 bases, leaving 7 bases between them. The germline CDR1 and CDR2 sequences are SQVTM and ANQGSEA. The CDR3 has 11 residues. CDR3 residues: CSVDLGYGYTF. The CDR3 DNA reads as TGCAGCGTTGATTTGGGGTATGGCTACACCTTC.